This T cell receptor (beta chain) appears in the sequencing data of a study of shared clonotypes between healthy human individuals (dated by TCRdb to 2019 to 2021). For the wider study: A few men and a couple of women, aged 18 to 49 years, made up the cohort. Libraries were prepared and TCR repertoires were sequenced by different laboratories using diverse techniques, in order to increase sequencing depth and limit assay-specific biases. For each donor, three plates each were used for CD4 naive and CD4 memory, two plates were used for CD8 naive, and one plate was used for CD8 memory. The study deeply sequenced blood TCR repertoires of about 5 healthy adults to estimate repertoire size and the extent of clonotype sharing between individuals. Between about 0.94 and 8.9 billion PBMCs per donor were obtained by leukapheresis. The research as a whole found: Larger estimated clonotype richness was generally found for naive subsets than for memory subsets. Even with the large sequencing depth, rarefaction of the sorted-subset datasets indicated that sequencing was incomplete. The small number of donors limited the genetic and exposure-history diversity represented. Pairwise subsampling led to the expectation that sequencing depth would affect the degree of clonotype sharing among donors. Compared with non-shared clonotypes, clonotypes shared by all four sorted-subset donors had higher generation probabilities. Sharing across four donors was observed for 4.5% to 6.5% of naive CD4, less than 4% of naive CD8, 2% to 2.5% of memory CD4, and around 0.42% of memory CD8 clonotypes. Sampling was restricted to blood, and TCR repertoires in tissue are likely to differ from TCR repertoires in blood.

Using the deep immunoSEQ assay, multiplex PCR amplified TCR CDR3 regions from genomic DNA. Extracted genomic DNA from each cell subset was distributed evenly across all wells of several immunoSEQ 96-well plates, and each plate was treated as a replicate. For sorted subsets, 200 to 250 ng of genomic DNA, equivalent to roughly 30,000 T cell genomes, went into each replicate PCR. Purified libraries were measured with a Qubit 3.0 fluorometer, size-checked on a Bioanalyzer 2100, and measured again with the KAPA Library Quantification kit. A separate single-read 150-cycle Illumina NextSeq 550 flow cell was used to sequence each immunoSEQ 96-well plate. The original pipeline was this. The immunoSEQ output contained only junctional sequences without quality scores, so filtering could not match that applied to full-length reads. Sequences were annotated with PyIR, a Python wrapper for IgBLAST v1.9, and V/J genes and CDR3 were assigned using IMGT germline references. Any read was removed if the V/J assignment was weak (E-value above 1e-6), the CDR3 was missing, or the read contained stop codons, out-of-frame junctions, or ambiguous translated residues. V3J clonotypes were defined by identical inferred V gene, J gene, and CDR3 amino acid sequence. The percentage overlap between two repertoires was calculated by dividing the number of shared unique clonotypes by the size of the smaller repertoire. Three approaches were used to assess repertoire richness: RTK rarefaction, the Chao1 estimator, and Recon v2.1 estimates of unobserved clonotypes. OLGA was used to compute generation probabilities for all TCRbeta clonotypes that the gDNA method yielded from a handful of donors. The table was pulled from immuneACCESS by TCRdb, which kept in-frame rearrangements only. Such tables lose some clones; where checked, under half of the loss comes from unresolved V genes, and the rest has no known cause. The V and J calls and clone size were taken over from that table, and D and trimming were inferred from the DNA. The sample includes some 2,500,000 clones, with 92% observed a single time. The ten biggest clones cover about 0.36% of the sample.

From a lookup of the germline V gene, CDR1 and CDR2 are MDHEN and SYDVKM. Here V drops 2 bases and J drops 5 bases, and the junction holds 9 bases not matched to any gene. The CDR3 goes from the cysteine to the phenylalanine over 16 residues. CDR3 DNA is the only sequence kept; it has 48 bases, read in frame from the first base. Healthy HIV-negative adults with no recently reported acute infections or vaccinations were included as donors. Every donor was a Caucasian adult residing in Nashville, Tennessee, USA. CD4+ T cells were enriched by magnetic negative selection, after which naive cells were positively selected on CD45RA and the negative fraction was taken as the memory subset. Blood was collected by leukapheresis, and PBMCs were isolated by Ficoll-Histopaque density gradient centrifugation and then cryopreserved in liquid nitrogen vapor phase. Purity and quantity of every magnetically sorted T cell population were checked by analytical flow cytometry. From each sorted fraction, genomic DNA was isolated and quantified by UV absorbance on a Nanodrop 2000c.

About this clone itself: Its antigen is not yet known. Base-call qualities are not available, and no considerably larger clone is one nucleotide away.

The clonotype was recovered from a man between 18 and 35 years old in good health. Some clones in this sample may be carry-over from other donors' samples. The sample comprised naive CD4+ T cells from PBMCs. The cell subset or site label for this specimen denotes: CD45RA+ positively selected. This chain is built from TRBV28 and TRBJ2-5, and 9 junctional nucleotides match TRBD1. The nucleotides are TGTGCCAGCAGTTTAAGGGACAGGGTCCGTCGGGAGACCCAGTACTTC. This sequence encodes CASSLRDRVRRETQYF.